This T cell receptor beta chain stems from a study of blood T cell repertoires in COVID-19. Study details: The cDNA or gDNA used as material had been derived from T cells, B-cell-depleted T cells, or PBMCs.

This clone turned up a few times. The CDR3 consists of 15 residues. In germline, CDR1 is MNHNY, CDR2 SVGAGI (reference sequence). The junction had 12 bases not matched to a gene; V was cut back by 7 bases and J by 6 bases. Original data processing: Amplification of reference gene primers was used by the study to estimate nucleated cell counts. TCRdb keeps only in-frame clones here, not all; method: immunoSEQ multiplex PCR. That table is the source of V, J and clone size, and D and trimming were worked out from the DNA. The table includes 70,000 to 80,000 clones, around 87% detected once. The chain combines TRBV6-6 with TRBJ1-2; 9 positions match TRBD1. The sequence derives from a human donor in a cohort sampled during active COVID-19. Source material: peripheral blood. DNA of the CDR3: TGTGCCAGCACCCCCGAACAGGGGGCATCTGATGGCTACACCTTC. Its translation: CASTPEQGASDGYTF.